This TCR beta chain was retrieved from a study of T cell responses to AZD1222 COVID-19 vaccine. Notes on the study in general: Nearly half of spike-specific TCRs reportedly target unmutated variant regions.

Method: immunoSEQ multiplex PCR; TCRdb's copy keeps in-frame clones and lacks some. The table lists roughly 93,000 clones, 85% to 90% of them singletons, with about 2.8% in the top ten. The V gene lost 3 bases and the J gene lost 0 bases, with 9 bases spanning the gap. CDR1 and CDR2 (germline): SGHRS, YFSETQ. CDR3 length: 14 amino acids. With regard to this clone: Its target is unknown.

The chain is built from TRBV5-1 and TRBJ1-1; weak D call: TRBD1 (5 bases). The input for sequencing was peripheral blood, taken on day 0 of MenACWY control vaccination. The TCR originated in an adult in good health. This CDR3 is CASSSGRLNTEAFF. In DNA form, the CDR3 reads TGCGCCAGCAGCTCGGGACGATTGAACACTGAAGCTTTCTTT.